This is a list of T cell receptor beta chains from one sample in a study of cytotoxic CD8 clonotypes in ibrutinib-treated CLL. Here immunoSEQ multiplex PCR was the method, and the copy in TCRdb shows in-frame clones only, minus some. The table records some 200,000 clones, 72% of them present only once. Sequenced material: PBMCs, taken after 24 months of ibrutinib treatment. The receptor set was obtained from a human donor with chronic lymphocytic leukemia. CDR3s include the opening cysteine and the closing phenylalanine or tryptophan. Each record gives: V gene, J gene, clone size, D gene, CDR3 protein, CDR3 DNA. D genes are given only for firm matches. For some rows the clone size is stated as once, few or many, or as a class when expanded; others skip it.

TRBV25-1,TRBJ2-3,.,TRBD1,CASSDPTGADTQYF,TGTGCCAGCAGTGATCCAACAGGGGCAGATACGCAGTATTTT
TRBV6-1,TRBJ2-1,.,.,CASSEAYYNEQFF,TGTGCCAGCAGCGAAGCTTACTACAATGAGCAGTTCTTC
TRBV11-2,TRBJ2-1,few,.,CASSNRLRYNEQFF,TGTGCCAGCAGTAACAGGCTGCGGTACAATGAGCAGTTCTTC
TRBV2,TRBJ2-6,once,.,CATFSGANVLTF,TGTGCCACATTCTCTGGGGCCAACGTCCTGACTTTC
TRBV19,TRBJ2-5,few,TRBD2,CASSSPGLAPKETQYF,TGTGCCAGTAGCTCACCGGGACTAGCGCCTAAAGAGACCCAGTACTTC
TRBV5-4,TRBJ2-7,.,TRBD2,CASSLDPSGRSFTEQYF,TGTGCCAGCAGCTTGGACCCTAGCGGGAGGTCATTTACCGAGCAGTACTTC
TRBV5-4,TRBJ2-2,.,TRBD2,CASSLKSEAGGKNTGELFF,TGTGCCAGCAGCTTGAAATCGGAAGCGGGAGGGAAGAACACCGGGGAGCTGTTTTTT
TRBV19,TRBJ2-1,.,TRBD2,CASSGLASNNEQFF,TGTGCCAGTAGCGGACTAGCTTCGAACAATGAGCAGTTCTTC
TRBV5-1,TRBJ2-1,.,.,CASSLAYWGDEQFF,TGCGCCAGCAGCTTGGCCTATTGGGGGGATGAGCAGTTCTTC
TRBV4-3,TRBJ1-2,.,.,CASSQEVRTPYGYTF,TGCGCCAGCAGCCAAGAGGTCCGAACACCCTATGGCTACACCTTC
TRBV5-1,TRBJ2-3,.,.,CASSLVRRRESADTQYF,TGCGCCAGCAGCTTGGTACGACGCCGGGAGTCGGCAGATACGCAGTATTTT
TRBV5-1,TRBJ1-4,.,.,CASSVVPNEKLFF,TGCGCCAGCAGCGTGGTGCCTAATGAAAAACTGTTTTTT
TRBV4-3,TRBJ2-7,once,TRBD2,CASSPTSGIPYEQYF,TGCGCCAGCAGCCCTACTAGCGGGATTCCCTACGAGCAGTACTTC
TRBV9,TRBJ2-1,.,.,CASSPPGSSYNEQFF,TGTGCCAGCAGCCCCCCGGGGAGCTCCTACAATGAGCAGTTCTTC
TRBV7-8,TRBJ2-1,once,TRBD2,CASSFRRSGRVWGEQFF,TGTGCCAGCAGCTTTAGACGTAGCGGGAGGGTTTGGGGTGAGCAGTTCTTC
TRBV4-1,TRBJ2-2,.,.,CASSPVLEGFGTGELFF,TGCGCCAGCAGCCCAGTATTGGAGGGGTTTGGCACCGGGGAGCTGTTTTTT
TRBV9,TRBJ2-1,.,.,CASSGDPSYNEQFF,TGTGCCAGCTCAGGGGATCCGTCCTACAATGAGCAGTTCTTC
TRBV7-9,TRBJ1-2,.,.,CASSLKGRGYTF,TGTGCCAGCAGCTTAAAAGGGCGAGGCTACACCTTC
TRBV27,TRBJ2-6,.,.,CASRFVSGANVLTF,TGTGCCAGCAGATTCGTCTCTGGGGCCAACGTCCTGACTTTC
TRBV30,TRBJ2-1,once,.,CAWSDHGDNEQFF,TGTGCCTGGAGCGACCACGGGGACAATGAGCAGTTCTTC
TRBV7-6,TRBJ2-1,.,TRBD2,CASSRTGGGSTHNEQFF,TGTGCCAGCAGCCGCACGGGAGGTGGGAGTACCCACAATGAGCAGTTCTTC
TRBV19,TRBJ1-5,.,.,CASKKSNQPQHF,TGTGCCAGTAAGAAGTCTAATCAGCCCCAGCATTTT
TRBV5-1,TRBJ1-1,.,.,CASSSGSGMNTEAFF,TGCGCCAGCAGCTCAGGGAGTGGAATGAACACTGAAGCTTTCTTT